The clone carrying this T cell receptor beta chain was counted between two and nine times. Its antigen is undetermined. The data are from a study of CD8 T cells in ankylosing spondylitis. TCRdb recomputed calls from the 5' RACE reads with MiXCR, one row per CDR3 protein. The sample records 350,000 or so distinct CDR3 sequences, roughly 14% being singletons. Findings of the study overall: Seemingly characteristic of ankylosing spondylitis blood was a TCR beta motif consisting of eight highly homologous variants. Significant enrichment of disease-linked clones was reportedly seen in matched ankylosing spondylitis synovial fluid.

The CDR3 totals 15 residues. Germline V gene lookup returns CDR1 SGHRS and CDR2 YFSETQ. Deletions cut 6 bases from V and 3 bases from J, with 16 bases between. Material for sequencing was blood, either unsorted or a sorted T cell fraction (not recorded which). The chain carries TRBV5-1 and TRBJ1-5; unclear D gene. The origin of this receptor is a male donor with ankylosing spondylitis or in good health (not recorded which). The CDR3 DNA sequence: TGCGCCAGCATTCTCCTTCAGCATGACAATCAGCCCCAGCATTTT. It yields the protein CASILLQHDNQPQHF. Drawing the rest from reference TRBV5-1 and TRBJ1-5, the complete variable domain is KAGVTQTPRYLIKTRGQQVTLSCSPISGHRSVSWYQQTPGQGLQFLFEYFSETQRNKGNFPGRFSGRQFSNSRSEMNVSTLELGDSALYLCASILLQHDNQPQHFGDGTRLSIL.